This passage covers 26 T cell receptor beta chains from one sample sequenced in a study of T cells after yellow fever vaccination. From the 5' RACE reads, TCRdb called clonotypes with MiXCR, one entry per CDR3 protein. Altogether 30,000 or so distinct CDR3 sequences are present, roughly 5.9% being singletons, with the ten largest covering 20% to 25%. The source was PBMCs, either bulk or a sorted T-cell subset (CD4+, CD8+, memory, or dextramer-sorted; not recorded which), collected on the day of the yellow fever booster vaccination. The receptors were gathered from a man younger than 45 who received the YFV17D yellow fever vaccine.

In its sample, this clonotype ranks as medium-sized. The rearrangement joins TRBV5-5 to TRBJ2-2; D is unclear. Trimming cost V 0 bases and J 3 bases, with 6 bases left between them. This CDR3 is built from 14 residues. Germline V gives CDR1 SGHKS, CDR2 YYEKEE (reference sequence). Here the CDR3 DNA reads TGTGCCAGCAGCTTGGGGTCGTACACCGGGGAGCTGTTTTTT. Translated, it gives CASSLGSYTGELFF.

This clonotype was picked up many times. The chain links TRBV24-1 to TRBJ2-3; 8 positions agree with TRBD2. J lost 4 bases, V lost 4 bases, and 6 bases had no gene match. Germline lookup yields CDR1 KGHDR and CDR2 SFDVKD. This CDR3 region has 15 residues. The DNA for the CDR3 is TGTGCCACCAGTGACCGAGGACTAGCTGCAGATACGCAGTATTTT. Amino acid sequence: CATSDRGLAADTQYF.

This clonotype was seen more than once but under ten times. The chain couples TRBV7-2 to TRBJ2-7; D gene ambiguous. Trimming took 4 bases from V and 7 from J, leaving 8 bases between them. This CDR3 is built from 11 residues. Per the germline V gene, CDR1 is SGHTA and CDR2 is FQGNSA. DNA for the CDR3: TGTGCCAGCAGCTCAAAAGCAGAGCAGTACTTC. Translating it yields CASSSKAEQYF.

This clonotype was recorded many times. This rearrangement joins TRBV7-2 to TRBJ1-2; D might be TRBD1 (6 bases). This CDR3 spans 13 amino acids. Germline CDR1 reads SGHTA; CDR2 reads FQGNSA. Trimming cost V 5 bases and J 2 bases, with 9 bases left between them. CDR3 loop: CASSIDRNYGYTF. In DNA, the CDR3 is TGTGCCAGCAGCATCGACAGGAACTATGGCTACACCTTC.

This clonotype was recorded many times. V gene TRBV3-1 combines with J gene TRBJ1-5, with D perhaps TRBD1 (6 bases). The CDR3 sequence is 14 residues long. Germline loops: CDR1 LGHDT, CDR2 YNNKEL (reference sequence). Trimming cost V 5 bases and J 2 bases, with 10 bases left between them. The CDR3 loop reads CASSFRGGNQPQHF. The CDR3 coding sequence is TGTGCCAGCAGCTTCAGGGGCGGCAATCAGCCCCAGCATTTT.

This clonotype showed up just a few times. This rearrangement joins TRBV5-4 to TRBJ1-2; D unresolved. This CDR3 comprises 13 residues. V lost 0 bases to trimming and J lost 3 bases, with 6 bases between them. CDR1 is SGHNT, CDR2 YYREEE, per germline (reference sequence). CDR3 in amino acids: CASSLGQDYGYTF. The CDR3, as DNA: TGTGCCAGCAGCTTGGGGCAGGACTATGGCTACACCTTC.

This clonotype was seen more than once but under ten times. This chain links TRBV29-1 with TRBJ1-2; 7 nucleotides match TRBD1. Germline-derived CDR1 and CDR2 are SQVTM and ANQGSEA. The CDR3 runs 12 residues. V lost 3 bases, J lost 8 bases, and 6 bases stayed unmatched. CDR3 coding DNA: TGCAGCGTTGATGGGACAGACGTCGGCTACACCTTC. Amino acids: CSVDGTDVGYTF.

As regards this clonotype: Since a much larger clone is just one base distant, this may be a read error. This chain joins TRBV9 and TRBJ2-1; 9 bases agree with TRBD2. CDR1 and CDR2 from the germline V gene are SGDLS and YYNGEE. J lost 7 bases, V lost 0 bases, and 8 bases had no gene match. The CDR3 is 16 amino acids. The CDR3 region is CASSVEVAGASNEQFF. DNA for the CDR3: TGTGCCAGCAGCGTAGAGGTAGCGGGAGCTTCGAATGAGCAGTTCTTC.

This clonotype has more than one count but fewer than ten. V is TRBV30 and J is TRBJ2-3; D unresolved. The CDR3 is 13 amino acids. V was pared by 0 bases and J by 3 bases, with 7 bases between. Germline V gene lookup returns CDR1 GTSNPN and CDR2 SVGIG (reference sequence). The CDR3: CAWSVQETDTQYF. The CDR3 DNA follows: TGTGCCTGGAGTGTTCAAGAGACAGATACGCAGTATTTT.

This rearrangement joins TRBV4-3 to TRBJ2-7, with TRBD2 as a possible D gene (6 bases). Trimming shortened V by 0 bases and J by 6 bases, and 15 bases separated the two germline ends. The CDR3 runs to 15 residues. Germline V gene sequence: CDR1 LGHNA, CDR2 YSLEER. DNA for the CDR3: TGCGCCAGCAGCCAAGATCACCGTGGCGGGGCCGAGCAGTACTTC. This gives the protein CASSQDHRGGAEQYF.

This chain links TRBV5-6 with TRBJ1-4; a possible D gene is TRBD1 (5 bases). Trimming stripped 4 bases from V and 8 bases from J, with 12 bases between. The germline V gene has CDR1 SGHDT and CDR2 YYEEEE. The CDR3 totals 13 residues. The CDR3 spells CASSGSNREKLFF. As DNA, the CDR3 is TGTGCCAGCAGCGGGAGTAACAGGGAAAAACTGTTTTTT.

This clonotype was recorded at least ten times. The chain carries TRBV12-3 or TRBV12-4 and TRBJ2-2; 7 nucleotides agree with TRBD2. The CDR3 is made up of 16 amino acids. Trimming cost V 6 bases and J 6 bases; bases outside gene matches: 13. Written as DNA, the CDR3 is TGTGCCAGCAGCTATGGTGCGGGAGCGGTGGCCGGGGAGCTGTTTTTT. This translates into CASSYGAGAVAGELFF.

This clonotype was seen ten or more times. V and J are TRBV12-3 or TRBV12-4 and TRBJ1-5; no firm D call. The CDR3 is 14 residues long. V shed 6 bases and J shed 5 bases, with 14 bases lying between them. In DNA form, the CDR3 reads TGTGCCAGCAGGCCGCGGGGTTCGGATCAGCCCCAGCATTTT. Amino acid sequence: CASRPRGSDQPQHF.

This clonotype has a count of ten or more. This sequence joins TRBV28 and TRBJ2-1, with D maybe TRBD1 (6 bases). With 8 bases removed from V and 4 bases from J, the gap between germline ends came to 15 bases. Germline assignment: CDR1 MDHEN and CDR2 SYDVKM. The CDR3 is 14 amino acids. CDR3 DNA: TGTGCCAGCGTACCGGCAGGGACATACAATGAGCAGTTCTTC. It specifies CASVPAGTYNEQFF.

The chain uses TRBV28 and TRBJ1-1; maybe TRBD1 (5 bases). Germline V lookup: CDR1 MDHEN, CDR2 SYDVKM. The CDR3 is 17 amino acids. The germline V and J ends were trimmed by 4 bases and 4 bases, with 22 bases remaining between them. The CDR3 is CASSWSHSGARSTEAFF. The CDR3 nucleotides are TGTGCCAGCAGTTGGTCTCACTCCGGGGCAAGAAGCACTGAAGCTTTCTTT.

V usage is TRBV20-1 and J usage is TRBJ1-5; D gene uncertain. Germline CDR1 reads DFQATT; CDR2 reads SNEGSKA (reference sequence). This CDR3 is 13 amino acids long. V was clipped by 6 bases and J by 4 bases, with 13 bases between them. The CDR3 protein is CSAPVGRNQPQHF. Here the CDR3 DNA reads TGCAGTGCCCCCGTGGGGAGGAATCAGCCCCAGCATTTT.

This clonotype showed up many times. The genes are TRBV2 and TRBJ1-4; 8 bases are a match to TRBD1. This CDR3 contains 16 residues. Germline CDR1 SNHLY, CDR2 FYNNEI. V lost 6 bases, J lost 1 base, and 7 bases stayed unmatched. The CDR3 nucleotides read TGTGCCAGCAGAGAGGACAGGGTCGGAACTAATGAAAAACTGTTTTTT. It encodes CASREDRVGTNEKLFF.

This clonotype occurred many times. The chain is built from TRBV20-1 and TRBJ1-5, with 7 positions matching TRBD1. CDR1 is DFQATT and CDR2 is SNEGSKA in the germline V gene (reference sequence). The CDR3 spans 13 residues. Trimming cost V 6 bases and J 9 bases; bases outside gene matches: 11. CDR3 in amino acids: CSARDREGAPQHF. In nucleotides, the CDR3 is TGCAGTGCCCGAGACAGGGAAGGCGCGCCCCAGCATTTT.

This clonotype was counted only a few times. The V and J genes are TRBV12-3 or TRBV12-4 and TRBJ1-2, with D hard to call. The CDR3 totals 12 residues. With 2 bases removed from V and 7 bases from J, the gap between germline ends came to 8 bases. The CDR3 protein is CASSLKGVGYTF. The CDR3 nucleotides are TGTGCCAGCAGTTTAAAAGGAGTTGGCTACACCTTC.

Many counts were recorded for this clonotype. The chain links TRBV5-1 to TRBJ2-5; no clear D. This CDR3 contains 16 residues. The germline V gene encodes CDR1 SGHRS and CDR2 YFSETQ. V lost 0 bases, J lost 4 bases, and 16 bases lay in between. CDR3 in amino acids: CASSLEGSVTGETQYF. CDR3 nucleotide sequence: TGCGCCAGCAGCTTGGAGGGCTCAGTAACGGGAGAGACCCAGTACTTC.

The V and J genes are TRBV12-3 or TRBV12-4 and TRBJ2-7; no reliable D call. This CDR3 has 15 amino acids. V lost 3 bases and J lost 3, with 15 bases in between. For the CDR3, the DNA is TGTGCCAGCAGTTTCGGAAGTAGCCGCCACTACGAGCAGTACTTC. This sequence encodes CASSFGSSRHYEQYF.

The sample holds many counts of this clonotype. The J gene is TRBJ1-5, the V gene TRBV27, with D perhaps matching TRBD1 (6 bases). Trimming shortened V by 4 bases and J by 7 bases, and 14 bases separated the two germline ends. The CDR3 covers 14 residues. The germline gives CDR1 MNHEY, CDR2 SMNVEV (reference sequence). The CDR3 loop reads CASSSPGGGQPQHF. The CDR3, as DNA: TGTGCCAGCAGTTCCCCCGGGGGGGGCCAGCCCCAGCATTTT.

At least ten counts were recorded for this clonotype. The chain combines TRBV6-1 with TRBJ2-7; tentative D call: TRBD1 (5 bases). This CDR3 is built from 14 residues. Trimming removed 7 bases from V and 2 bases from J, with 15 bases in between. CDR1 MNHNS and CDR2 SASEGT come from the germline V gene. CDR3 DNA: TGTGCCAGCACCCCTGGGGCCCTAACCTACGAGCAGTACTTC. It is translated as CASTPGALTYEQYF.

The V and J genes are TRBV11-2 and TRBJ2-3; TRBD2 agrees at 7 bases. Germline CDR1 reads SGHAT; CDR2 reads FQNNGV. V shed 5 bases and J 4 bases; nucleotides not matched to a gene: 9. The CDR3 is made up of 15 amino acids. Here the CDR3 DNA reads TGTGCCAGCAGCCGCAGAGGGGCGGGAGCAGATACGCAGTATTTT. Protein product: CASSRRGAGADTQYF.

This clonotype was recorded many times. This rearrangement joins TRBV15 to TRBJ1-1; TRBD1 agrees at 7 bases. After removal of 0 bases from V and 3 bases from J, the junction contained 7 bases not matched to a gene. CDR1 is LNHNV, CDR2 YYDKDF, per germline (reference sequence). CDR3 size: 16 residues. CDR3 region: CATSRDLQGGDTEAFF. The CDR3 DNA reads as TGTGCCACCAGCAGAGATCTGCAGGGGGGGGACACTGAAGCTTTCTTT.

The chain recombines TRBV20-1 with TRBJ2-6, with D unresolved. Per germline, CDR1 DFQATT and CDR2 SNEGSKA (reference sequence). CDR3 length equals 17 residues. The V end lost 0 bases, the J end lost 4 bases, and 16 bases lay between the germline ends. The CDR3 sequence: CSARDLATQAGANVLTF. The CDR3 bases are TGCAGTGCTAGAGATTTGGCGACACAAGCCGGGGCCAACGTCCTGACTTTC.